The text below deals with one T cell receptor beta chain. Its antigen remains undetermined. No per-base quality is available; no much larger clone lies one base away. The time point label here, explained by the study, means: cells obtained before transplantation from donor or recipient. CD3+CD4+ and CD3+CD8+ populations were FACS-sorted from unstimulated pre-transplant donor and recipient cells taken from spleen or lymph nodes. The record originates from a study of graft-versus-host responses after intestinal transplantation (dated by TCRdb to the early 2020s). Study-wide context: The transplants that recipients got were multivisceral, liver-intestinal, or isolated intestinal. Instead of going to the commercial service, samples from three later patients were sequenced in-house on an Illumina MiSeq and processed with MiXCR. Alloreactive clones were identified by sequencing pre-transplant mixed lymphocyte reaction products and comparing these products with unstimulated pre-transplant donor and recipient T cells. Every recipient was given anti-thymocyte globulin induction, followed by 2 to 3 years of maintenance tacrolimus and steroids. Donor T cell macrochimerism was defined as a peak of at least 4% donor T cells among recipient peripheral blood mononuclear cells. Of the roughly 25 intestinal transplant recipients enrolled in the cohort, one of whom was a retransplant, a few patients without pretransplant specimens were excluded. After intestinal transplantation, graft-versus-host and host-versus-graft alloreactive T cell clones in the graft, circulation and bone marrow were tracked using bulk TCR-beta CDR3 sequencing.

Library preparation was by the immunoSEQ multiplex PCR assay. In most patients, genomic DNA was isolated using the Qiagen DNeasy Blood and Tissue Kit and sent frozen to Adaptive Biotechnologies for TCR sequencing. For most patients, genomic DNA was subjected to high-throughput TCR-beta CDR3 sequencing by Adaptive Biotechnologies. The published analysis was carried out like this. TCR sequencing data were retrieved from Adaptive's ImmunoSEQ software for some 19 patients, whereas three other patients were processed with MiXCR and VDJtools. To correct CD4 versus CD8 sorting errors, any sequence found in both subsets at a frequency ratio below 5:1 was removed. CDR3 nucleotide sequences shared between donor and recipient were removed because the origin of such sequences could not be assigned. At least 2-fold expansion over unstimulated cells and a minimum CFSE-low frequency of 0.002% (template counts) or 0.001% (read counts) were required for clones to be classified as alloreactive. Mappable clones were those detected in sequenced pre-transplant spleen, lymph node, or MLR CFSE-low populations of the donor or recipient. The cumulative frequency of alloreactive clones was calculated as a percentage of all sequences, weighted by copy number. TCRdb limited this immuneACCESS table to in-frame rearrangements with V and J called. A share of clones is missing; checked studies link under half to unresolved V genes, and the rest is unexplained. For V, J and clone size, that table is used; D and trimming come from the DNA. For this sample the table gives 90,000 to 95,000 clones, of which 91% were detected only once. The leading ten clones occupy nearly 0.5% of the sample.

Broad study findings and their caveats: In patients with donor T cell macrochimerism, the allografts had high GvH to HvG T cell clonal ratios. Peak levels of circulating GvH clones were associated with declines in HvG clones early after transplant. GvH clones were detected in recipient bone marrow, and some appeared earlier in ileal mucosa or blood, consistent with an intestinal mucosal origin. Conclusions were limited by the relatively low number and heterogeneity of intestinal transplant patients.

The CDR3 starts with the cysteine, ends with the phenylalanine, and has 16 residues. Of the read, only the CDR3 DNA is kept; its 48 bases are in frame from base 1. The germline V gene sets CDR1 to SQVTM and CDR2 to ANQGSEA. V ends up 6 bases short and J 0 bases short, with an unmatched junction base count of 14. The clonotype comes from a human donor who received an intestinal transplant. Source: unstimulated CD8+ T cells sorted from spleen or lymph node cells, taken before intestinal transplant. The chain is assembled from TRBV29-1 and TRBJ2-7; a stretch of 7 junction bases matches TRBD1. The DNA sequence reads TGCAGCGTCGCCGGGACAGCGTTTTCTAACTCCTACGAGCAGTACTTC. It translates to CSVAGTAFSNSYEQYF.